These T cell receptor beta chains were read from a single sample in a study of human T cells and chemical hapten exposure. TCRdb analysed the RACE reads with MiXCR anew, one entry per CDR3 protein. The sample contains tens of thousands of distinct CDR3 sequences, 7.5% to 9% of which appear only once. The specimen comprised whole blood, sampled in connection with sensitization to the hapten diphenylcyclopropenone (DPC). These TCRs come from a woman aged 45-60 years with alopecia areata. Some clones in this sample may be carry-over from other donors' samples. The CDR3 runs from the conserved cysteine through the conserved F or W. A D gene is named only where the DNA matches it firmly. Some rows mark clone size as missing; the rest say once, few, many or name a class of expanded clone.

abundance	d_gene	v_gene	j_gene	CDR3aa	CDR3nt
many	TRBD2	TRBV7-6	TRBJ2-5	CASSLFSSGSETQYF	TGTGCCAGCAGCTTATTTTCTAGCGGGAGTGAGACCCAGTACTTC
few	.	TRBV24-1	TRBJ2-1	CATSDPQGVYNEQFF	TGTGCCACCAGTGATCCGCAAGGAGTTTACAATGAGCAGTTCTTC
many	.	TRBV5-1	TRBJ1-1	CASRRDGNTEAFF	TGCGCCAGCAGGCGAGACGGGAACACTGAAGCTTTCTTT
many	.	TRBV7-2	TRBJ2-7	CASSLNRGRGEQYF	TGTGCCAGCAGCTTAAACAGGGGGAGGGGAGAGCAGTACTTC
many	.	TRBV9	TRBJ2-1	CASSTPAGANEQFF	TGTGCCAGCAGCACCCCGGCGGGGGCAAATGAGCAGTTCTTC
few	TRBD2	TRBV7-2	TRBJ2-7	CASRTLAGGNYEQYF	TGTGCCAGCAGGACTCTAGCGGGAGGGAACTACGAGCAGTACTTC
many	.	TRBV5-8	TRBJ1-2	CASSLGLGTDYGYTF	TGTGCCAGCAGCTTGGGTTTGGGGACTGACTATGGCTACACCTTC
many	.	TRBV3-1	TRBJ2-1	CASSQVGSSEQFF	TGTGCCAGCAGCCAAGTAGGGAGCAGTGAGCAGTTCTTC
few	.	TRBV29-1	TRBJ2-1	CSVLRDPRGAEQFF	TGCAGCGTCCTCCGGGACCCAAGGGGGGCTGAGCAGTTCTTC
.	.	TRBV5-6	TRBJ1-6	CASSLGPARESPLHF	TGTGCCAGCAGCTTGGGTCCCGCCCGGGAGTCACCCCTCCACTTT
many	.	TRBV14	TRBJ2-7	CASSQSGPYEQYF	TGTGCCAGCAGCCAGTCGGGGCCCTACGAGCAGTACTTC
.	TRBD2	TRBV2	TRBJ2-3	CASSETSGSGDTQYF	TGTGCCAGCAGTGAGACTAGCGGGAGTGGAGATACGCAGTATTTT
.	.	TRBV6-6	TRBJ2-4	CASSYEGAVAKNIQYF	TGTGCCAGCAGTTATGAAGGGGCAGTAGCCAAAAACATTCAGTACTTC
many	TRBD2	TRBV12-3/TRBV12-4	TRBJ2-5	CASTPGASGSKTQYF	TGTGCCAGCACCCCGGGAGCTAGCGGGAGTAAGACCCAGTACTTC
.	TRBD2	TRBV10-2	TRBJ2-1	CASAGTVGLAGQNNEQFF	TGCGCCAGTGCCGGGACAGTCGGACTAGCGGGACAAAACAATGAGCAGTTCTTC
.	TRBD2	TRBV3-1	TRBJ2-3	CASSQEARGRAADTQYF	TGTGCCAGCAGCCAAGAAGCCCGCGGGAGGGCCGCAGATACGCAGTATTTT
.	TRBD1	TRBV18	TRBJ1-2	CASSPGQGGNYGYTF	TGTGCCAGCTCACCTGGACAGGGGGGCAACTATGGCTACACCTTC
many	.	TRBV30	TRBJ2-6	CAWSEWAGSSGANVLTF	TGTGCCTGGAGTGAATGGGCGGGGTCCTCTGGGGCCAACGTCCTGACTTTC
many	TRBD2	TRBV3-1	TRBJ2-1	CASSSGLAGVAEQFF	TGTGCCAGCAGTTCGGGACTAGCGGGAGTCGCTGAGCAGTTCTTC
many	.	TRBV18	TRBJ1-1	CASSPDSGNTEAFF	TGTGCCAGCTCACCAGACAGTGGGAACACTGAAGCTTTCTTT
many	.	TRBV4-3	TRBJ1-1	CASSQDVAYSEAFF	TGCGCCAGCAGCCAAGATGTTGCCTACAGTGAAGCTTTCTTT
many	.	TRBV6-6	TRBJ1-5	CASSSPQVYQPQHF	TGTGCCAGCAGTTCCCCCCAGGTCTATCAGCCCCAGCATTTT
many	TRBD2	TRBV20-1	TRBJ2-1	CSARDLAGVGDEQFF	TGCAGTGCTAGAGACCTAGCGGGAGTAGGAGATGAGCAGTTCTTC
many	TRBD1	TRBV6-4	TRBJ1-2	CASRDWDSYGYTF	TGTGCCAGCAGGGATTGGGACAGCTATGGCTACACCTTC
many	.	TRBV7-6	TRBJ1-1	CASSLKGMNTEAFF	TGTGCCAGCAGCTTAAAGGGTATGAACACTGAAGCTTTCTTT
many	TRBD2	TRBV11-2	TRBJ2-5	CASSILAGGKETQYF	TGTGCCAGCAGCATACTAGCGGGAGGGAAAGAGACCCAGTACTTC
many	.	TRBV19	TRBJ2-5	CASSIGGRGETQYF	TGTGCCAGTAGTATCGGGGGCCGAGGGGAGACCCAGTACTTC
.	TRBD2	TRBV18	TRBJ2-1	CASSPASGSYNEQFF	TGTGCCAGCTCACCAGCTAGCGGGAGCTACAATGAGCAGTTCTTC
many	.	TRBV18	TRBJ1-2	CASSPPSRPVANYGYTF	TGTGCCAGCTCACCACCGTCCAGGCCCGTAGCTAACTATGGCTACACCTTC
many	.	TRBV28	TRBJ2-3	CASSTDTQYF	TGTGCCAGCAGCACAGATACGCAGTATTTT
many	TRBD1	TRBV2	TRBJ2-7	CASTLRASQGGSSYEQYF	TGTGCCAGCACCCTCCGCGCGTCACAGGGGGGAAGCTCCTACGAGCAGTACTTC
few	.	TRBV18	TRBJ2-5	CASSPPAVFSQETQYF	TGTGCCAGCTCACCACCGGCGGTATTCAGCCAAGAGACCCAGTACTTC
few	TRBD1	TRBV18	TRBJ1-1	CVSSPGQVSEAFF	TGTGTCAGCTCTCCCGGACAGGTTTCTGAAGCTTTCTTT
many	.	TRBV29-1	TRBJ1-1	CSVTRAPNTEAFF	TGCAGCGTTACAAGGGCTCCGAACACTGAAGCTTTCTTT
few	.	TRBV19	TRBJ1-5	CASSLRGRYSNQPQHF	TGTGCCAGTAGCCTCCGAGGGCGGTATAGCAATCAGCCCCAGCATTTT
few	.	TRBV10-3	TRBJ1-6	CAIKGRSNNSPLHF	TGTGCCATCAAAGGACGGTCAAATAATTCACCCCTCCACTTT
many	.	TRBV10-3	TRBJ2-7	CAIRPGQNYEQYF	TGTGCCATCAGGCCGGGACAAAACTACGAGCAGTACTTC
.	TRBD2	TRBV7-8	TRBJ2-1	CASSTLAGAAYNEQFF	TGTGCCAGCAGCACCTTAGCGGGGGCTGCGTACAATGAGCAGTTCTTC
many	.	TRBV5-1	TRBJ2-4	CASSLFAGISSGKYF	TGCGCCAGCAGCTTGTTCGCAGGGATAAGCTCGGGCAAGTACTTC
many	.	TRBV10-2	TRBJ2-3	CASSTTLRGTDTQYF	TGCGCCAGCAGTACGACCCTTAGAGGGACAGATACGCAGTATTTT
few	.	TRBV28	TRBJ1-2	CASSLGRAPYGYTF	TGTGCCAGCAGTTTAGGCAGGGCGCCCTATGGCTACACCTTC
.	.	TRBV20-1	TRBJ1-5	CSASPGRNQPQHF	TGCAGTGCTAGCCCGGGGCGGAATCAGCCCCAGCATTTT
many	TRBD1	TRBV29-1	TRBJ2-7	CSVSWDRGYEQYF	TGCAGCGTTTCGTGGGACAGGGGCTACGAGCAGTACTTC
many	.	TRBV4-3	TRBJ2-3	CASSQEREIDTQYF	TGCGCCAGCAGCCAAGAAAGGGAAATAGATACGCAGTATTTT
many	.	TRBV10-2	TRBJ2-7	CASSELEKEPEQYF	TGCGCCAGCAGTGAGTTGGAAAAGGAACCCGAGCAGTACTTC
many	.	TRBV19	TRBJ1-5	CASSPRAANNQPQHF	TGTGCCAGTAGCCCTCGGGCGGCTAACAATCAGCCCCAGCATTTT